Below are 29 T cell receptor beta chains sequenced from a single sample in a study of blood T cells in healthy people across ages. The authors ran a second PCR of about 6 to 11 cycles using a sample-barcoded 5' primer and a J-beta primer mix. TCRdb re-analysed the 5' RACE reads in MiXCR, keeping a single row per CDR3 protein. The sample includes hundreds of thousands of distinct CDR3 sequences, roughly 50% of them seen just once. Sequencing was done on a sample of blood. These receptors came from a man under 40 in good health.

The V call is TRBV20-1, the J call TRBJ2-1, with 12 bases matching TRBD2. CDR3 length equals 19 residues. The J segment lost 0 bases and the V segment lost 3 bases, leaving 12 bases of the junction unmatched. From germline, CDR1 is DFQATT and CDR2 SNEGSKA (reference sequence). CDR3 sequence: CSASTTRTSGMSSYNEQFF. The CDR3 DNA is TGCAGTGCTAGCACCACACGGACTAGCGGGATGAGCTCCTACAATGAGCAGTTCTTC.

The gene calls are TRBV7-2 and TRBJ2-3; the D call may be TRBD1 or TRBD2 (6 bases each). The germline V gene has CDR1 SGHTA and CDR2 FQGNSA. V was pared by 5 bases and J by 2 bases, with 17 bases between. This CDR3 is 16 amino acids long. CDR3 sequence reads: CASSLDWGAPTDTQYF. The CDR3, as DNA: TGTGCCAGCAGCCTGGATTGGGGGGCGCCCACAGATACGCAGTATTTT. The entire variable domain, with the rest obtained from reference TRBV7-2 and TRBJ2-3, is as follows: GAGVSQSPSNKVTEKGKDVELRCDPISGHTALYWYRQSLGQGLEFLIYFQGNSAPDKSGLPSDRFSAERTGGSVSTLTIQRTQQEDSAVYLCASSLDWGAPTDTQYFGPGTRLTVL.

V and J are TRBV3-1 and TRBJ2-7; a weak D match, TRBD1 (5 bases). The length of the CDR3 is 15 residues. Germline lookup yields CDR1 LGHDT and CDR2 YNNKEL (reference sequence). Trimming removed 4 bases at V and 2 bases at J, with 15 bases between. The DNA for the CDR3 is TGTGCCAGCAGCCTCTCGACAGTAAGGCCCTACGAGCAGTACTTC. Its translation: CASSLSTVRPYEQYF.

The chain recombines TRBV7-9 with TRBJ1-2; tentative D call: TRBD1 (5 bases). The CDR3 runs to 13 residues. From germline, CDR1 is SEHNR and CDR2 FQNEAQ (reference sequence). Between the trimmed V and J ends, which lost 8 bases and 3 bases, there was a span of 13 bases. The CDR3 region is CASRPGTDYGYTF. The CDR3 DNA follows: TGTGCCAGCCGTCCCGGGACGGACTATGGCTACACCTTC.

This clonotype showed up just once. CDR3 coding DNA: TGTGCCAGCAGCTTAGTCGCGGGAGGGTTCGGGGAGCAGTTCTTC. Translating gives CASSLVAGGFGEQFF. The chain has TRBV7-2 and TRBJ2-1; 9 nucleotides align to TRBD2. V was clipped by 1 base and J by 10 bases; unmatched bases: 8. The CDR3 has 15 residues. CDR1 is SGHTA, CDR2 FQGNSA, per germline.

This clonotype occurred a few times. The chain is built from TRBV7-2 and TRBJ2-6; D remains unclear. CDR1 is SGHTA and CDR2 is FQGNSA in the germline V gene. The CDR3 loop spans 17 amino acids. Trimming pared 0 bases from V and 0 bases from J, leaving 9 bases between. The CDR3, as DNA: TGTGCCAGCAGCTTAGCGAGAACATTCTCTGGGGCCAACGTCCTGACTTTC. It specifies CASSLARTFSGANVLTF.

The chain joins TRBV27 to TRBJ2-7; 7 bases are shared with TRBD1. Germline trimming cut 5 bases from V and 3 bases from J; bases unmatched to any gene: 4. From germline, CDR1 is MNHEY and CDR2 SMNVEV (reference sequence). The CDR3 length is 13 residues. CDR3 in DNA: TGTGCCAGCAGTGACACAGGGGACTACGAGCAGTACTTC. Encoded protein: CASSDTGDYEQYF.

V usage is TRBV15 and J usage is TRBJ2-7, with D tentatively TRBD2 (6 bases). Trimming removed 0 bases from V and 0 bases from J, with 12 bases in between. Germline V gene lookup returns CDR1 LNHNV and CDR2 YYDKDF (reference sequence). This CDR3 is 16 amino acids long. CDR3 protein: CATSRDRGRYSYEQYF. The CDR3 DNA follows: TGTGCCACCAGCAGAGATCGGGGGAGGTACTCCTACGAGCAGTACTTC.

The V and J genes are TRBV15 and TRBJ2-5; D is possibly TRBD2 (6 bases). The last part of the DNA fits TRBJ2-1 better; the J call may be wrong. Germline V gene lookup returns CDR1 LNHNV and CDR2 YYDKDF (reference sequence). The CDR3 runs to 16 residues. In DNA form, the CDR3 reads TGTGCCACCAGCAGAGATCGAGCGGGCTCCCAAGAGACCCAGTTCTTC. Translating gives CATSRDRAGSQETQFF.

The J gene is TRBJ1-4, the V gene TRBV2, with a weak D call TRBD1 (6 bases). CDR1 SNHLY and CDR2 FYNNEI come from the germline V gene. V was clipped by 4 bases and J by 4 bases, with 10 bases between them. This CDR3 comprises 14 residues. As DNA, the CDR3 is TGTGCCAGCAGTGGGGGGCCGAGTAATGAAAAACTGTTTTTT. It specifies CASSGGPSNEKLFF. Full variable domain (outside the CDR3, taken from reference TRBV2 and TRBJ1-4): EPEVTQTPSHQVTQMGQEVILRCVPISNHLYFYWYRQILGQKVEFLVSFYNNEISEKSEIFDDQFSVERPDGSNFTLKIRSTKLEDSAMYFCASSGGPSNEKLFFGSGTQLSVL.

The V gene is TRBV4-2, the J gene TRBJ2-3; 8 bases fit TRBD1. Losses at the gene ends were 3 bases for V and 6 bases for J; bases not matched to a gene: 8. CDR3 length equals 15 residues. Germline V gives CDR1 LGHNA, CDR2 YNFKEQ. The CDR3 DNA reads as TGTGCCAGCAGCCAGGACAGGGACCGGGTGGATACGCAGTATTTT. Translating gives CASSQDRDRVDTQYF.

CDR3 in DNA: TGCAGCGCCCGACCTTTTACAGGGACCTATGGCTACACCTTC. This gives the protein CSARPFTGTYGYTF. The chain couples TRBV29-1 to TRBJ1-2, with D maybe TRBD1 (6 bases). CDR3 length: 14 residues. V dropped 7 bases and J dropped 4 bases, with 19 bases sitting between them. Looked up from germline, CDR1 is SQVTM and CDR2 is ANQGSEA.

This clonotype was observed a few times. The chain is built from TRBV6-2 or TRBV6-3 and TRBJ1-2; possibly TRBD1 for D (5 bases). V gave up 6 bases and J gave up 8 bases, with 13 bases separating them. CDR1 and CDR2 from the germline V gene are MNHEY and SVGEGT. This CDR3 region has 12 residues. CDR3 amino acids: CASSLADIGYTF. Here the CDR3 DNA reads TGTGCCAGCAGCCTCGCGGACATCGGCTACACCTTC.

The rearrangement joins TRBV25-1 to TRBJ2-5; the match to TRBD1 covers 8 bases. This CDR3 is 16 amino acids long. Germline V gives CDR1 MGHDK, CDR2 SYGVNS. The V and J ends lost 3 bases and 2 bases, in that order; junction bases with no gene match: 8. This CDR3 reads CASSDRTGLTQETQYF. DNA of the CDR3: TGTGCCAGCAGTGACCGGACAGGGCTTACACAAGAGACCCAGTACTTC.

This clonotype was seen once. The V gene is TRBV11-2, the J gene TRBJ2-3; D uncertain. The V gene lost 0 bases and the J gene lost 2 bases, with 9 bases spanning the gap. The CDR3 sequence is 15 residues long. The germline gives CDR1 SGHAT, CDR2 FQNNGV. The CDR3 spells CASSLELRPTDTQYF. CDR3 nucleotide sequence: TGTGCCAGCAGCTTAGAGTTACGGCCCACAGATACGCAGTATTTT.

This clonotype was counted between two and nine times. The chain uses TRBV12-3 or TRBV12-4 and TRBJ2-4; 11 bases map to TRBD2. The CDR3 covers 14 residues. J was trimmed by 7 bases and V by 2 bases; bases with no gene match: 1. DNA of the CDR3: TGTGCCAGCAGTTTACCTAGCGGGGGGAACATTCAGTACTTC. Protein sequence: CASSLPSGGNIQYF.

The chain employs TRBV6-5 and TRBJ2-5, with D tentatively TRBD2 (6 bases). Per germline, CDR1 MNHEY and CDR2 SVGAGI. Trimming left V 0 bases short and J 10 bases short, with 21 bases between. The CDR3 runs to 16 residues. CDR3 region: CASSYSLPGRAGGQYF. The CDR3 DNA reads TGTGCCAGCAGTTACTCTCTCCCGGGCCGAGCGGGTGGCCAGTACTTC.

V and J are TRBV6-2 or TRBV6-3 and TRBJ2-7; no firm D call. There are 14 residues in the CDR3. Germline V gives CDR1 MNHEY, CDR2 SVGEGT. V lost 2 bases to trimming and J lost 0 bases, with 8 bases between them. DNA for the CDR3: TGTGCCAGCAGTTACGGGTATTCCTCCTACGAGCAGTACTTC. As protein: CASSYGYSSYEQYF.

V and J are TRBV2 and TRBJ2-1, with D possibly matching TRBD1 (6 bases). Trimming left V 6 bases short and J 12 bases short, with 15 bases between. The CDR3 contains 12 residues. Germline lookup yields CDR1 SNHLY and CDR2 FYNNEI. The CDR3 region has the DNA TGTGCCAGCAGGGTGACAGGACCGGGGCAGTTCTTC. Protein sequence: CASRVTGPGQFF.

The chain is built from TRBV12-3 or TRBV12-4 and TRBJ1-2; D is undetermined. Trimming took 3 bases from V and 4 from J, leaving 18 bases between them. The CDR3 loop spans 16 amino acids. CDR3 DNA sequence: TGTGCCAGCAGTTTTTACGAATTTGACGGACGCTATGGCTACACCTTC. The encoded protein is CASSFYEFDGRYGYTF.

This clonotype was recorded at least ten times. At one boundary the junction diverges from the germline segment, which might be a read error. The genes are TRBV7-2 and TRBJ2-3; D gene ambiguous. Per the germline V gene, CDR1 is SGHTA and CDR2 is FQGNSA. The CDR3 runs to 12 residues. CDR3 loop: CASSLASDTQYF. CDR3 DNA sequence: TGCGCCAGCAGCCTGGCCTCGGATACGCAGTATTTT.

A few counts support this clonotype. The chain couples TRBV20-1 to TRBJ2-5; D is unclear. Trimming removed 0 bases from V and 6 bases from J, with 8 bases in between. Germline lookup yields CDR1 DFQATT and CDR2 SNEGSKA (reference sequence). This CDR3 has 12 residues. CDR3 sequence reads: CSARDQAQTQYF. In nucleotides, the CDR3 is TGCAGTGCTAGAGATCAGGCGCAGACCCAGTACTTC.

The chain carries TRBV6-1 and TRBJ2-1; 13 nucleotides agree with TRBD2. This CDR3 is built from 20 residues. The trim removed 5 bases at V and 7 bases at J, leaving 20 bases unmatched. Germline CDR1 is MNHNS and CDR2 is SASEGT. DNA for the CDR3: TGTGCCAGCAGTAAAACCCCACCGAGGTTCACTAGCGGGGGGGGTAATGAGCAGTTCTTC. Residues: CASSKTPPRFTSGGGNEQFF.

This chain uses TRBV20-1 with TRBJ2-5; D ambiguous. V lost 1 base to trimming and J lost 0 bases, with 12 bases between them. The germline V gene has CDR1 DFQATT and CDR2 SNEGSKA (reference sequence). The CDR3 extends over 15 amino acids. The CDR3 sequence: CSARVPGRNQETQYF. Written as DNA, the CDR3 is TGCAGTGCTAGAGTGCCCGGGCGCAACCAAGAGACCCAGTACTTC.

The V gene is TRBV20-1, the J gene TRBJ1-6; D remains ambiguous. CDR3 size: 13 residues. The ends were cut back, 3 bases at V and 11 bases at J, with 14 bases in the middle. Per the germline V gene, CDR1 is DFQATT and CDR2 is SNEGSKA (reference sequence). As DNA, the CDR3 is TGCAGTGCTAGGGGATCTTCGGACCCACCCCTCCACTTT. This translates into CSARGSSDPPLHF.

The rearrangement links TRBV29-1 to TRBJ1-4, with D tentatively TRBD1 (5 bases). Trimming pared 7 bases from V and 7 bases from J, leaving 13 bases between. Germline V CDR1 and CDR2: SQVTM, ANQGSEA. The CDR3 is made up of 12 amino acids. The CDR3 region has the DNA TGCAGCGGGGGGGGACTAGGTGAAAAACTGTTTTTT. Translated, it gives CSGGGLGEKLFF. The variable domain in full, with the rest retrieved from reference TRBV29-1 and TRBJ1-4, is SAVISQKPSRDICQRGTSLTIQCQVDSQVTMMFWYRQQPGQSLTLIATANQGSEATYESGFVIDKFPISRPNLTFSTLTVSNMSPEDSSIYLCSGGGLGEKLFFGSGTQLSVL.

The genes are TRBV27 and TRBJ2-1; possible D gene TRBD2, 6 bases. V was clipped by 1 base and J by 2 bases, with 9 bases between them. Germline-derived CDR1 and CDR2 are MNHEY and SMNVEV (reference sequence). The CDR3 length is 15 residues. CDR3 DNA sequence: TGTGCCAGCAGTTTATTTGCGGGGCCCTACAATGAGCAGTTCTTC. This gives the protein CASSLFAGPYNEQFF.

V is TRBV2 and J is TRBJ2-3; a possible D gene is TRBD2 (5 bases). CDR3 length: 14 amino acids. The V gene's germline CDR1 is SNHLY and CDR2 FYNNEI. The CDR3 spells CANSGLRGTDTQYF. The CDR3 DNA is TGTGCAAACAGCGGCCTTCGGGGCACAGATACGCAGTATTTT.

The rearrangement links TRBV20-1 to TRBJ2-5, with TRBD2 matching 12 bases. Looked up from germline, CDR1 is DFQATT and CDR2 is SNEGSKA (reference sequence). V trimming: 1 base; J trimming: 12 bases; junction bases outside the gene matches: 3. This CDR3 has 12 residues. The CDR3 reads CSARGASGGEYF. The CDR3, as DNA: TGCAGTGCTAGAGGGGCTAGCGGGGGGGAGTACTTC.